This is a list of T cell receptor beta chains from one sample in a study of shared clonotypes between healthy human individuals. The method was immunoSEQ multiplex PCR; TCRdb's version includes in-frame clones alone and lacks a portion of them. The table records some 2,500,000 clones, roughly 93% of them present only once. Sample: naive CD4+ T cells from PBMCs. The receptors originated from a man aged 18 to 29 in good health. Some clones in this sample may be carry-over from other donors' samples. Each CDR3 is given without its conserved first and last residue. Some rows have no size entry. The others give once, few or many, or a class for an expanded clone.

CDR3	size	V	J
ATSRAWTGANVLT	once	TRBV15	TRBJ2-6
ASSSGGYEQY	NA	TRBV6-6	TRBJ2-7
ASSPPGTSGLNDEQF	NA	TRBV7-3	TRBJ2-1
ASSPRAGGGFNEQF	NA	TRBV19	TRBJ2-1
ASRTSGSDTQY	NA	TRBV6-5	TRBJ2-3
ASRTGRVRGTEAF	few	TRBV27	TRBJ1-1
ASFTGGFGELF	NA	TRBV7-9	TRBJ2-2
ASSPGSNYGYT	NA	TRBV2	TRBJ1-2
ASRGGSYNEQF	NA	TRBV7-3	TRBJ2-1
ASRSDVRELF	once	TRBV28	TRBJ2-2
ASSLGTVPSTDTQY	NA	TRBV7-7	TRBJ2-3
ASSLGDSGGKETQY	NA	TRBV5-1	TRBJ2-5
ASSLEPGFPNIQY	once	TRBV7-3	TRBJ2-4
SGGSDTSYNEQF	NA	TRBV29-1	TRBJ2-1
ASSGGRQGYNSPLH	NA	TRBV25-1	TRBJ1-6
ASRSGVLGNQPQH	NA	TRBV5-5	TRBJ1-5
ASSLGPGGAPTGELF	once	TRBV5-1	TRBJ2-2
ATSPQPGKSTEAF	NA	TRBV15	TRBJ1-1
ASSLQEELGLF	NA	TRBV5-8	TRBJ1-4
SVLQGQVSYEQY	NA	TRBV29-1	TRBJ2-7
ASSQDRPSGSLYNEQF	NA	TRBV14	TRBJ2-1
ASSSPTDTQY	NA	TRBV28	TRBJ2-3
ASSLFVSSYNEQF	NA	TRBV5-6	TRBJ2-1
ASSLGTSDTQY	NA	TRBV28	TRBJ2-3
ASSFPGLAGVPSYNEQF	NA	TRBV7-2	TRBJ2-1
ASNNRQGNGYT	NA	TRBV19	TRBJ1-2
ASSQDPSGGYGYT	NA	TRBV4-3	TRBJ1-2
ASSSESLLSYNEQF	NA	TRBV7-3	TRBJ2-1
ASSAGDRGRGIQY	NA	TRBV9	TRBJ2-4